The clone carrying this TCR beta chain was seen a few times. Described time point: newly diagnosed GD, antithyroid drugs for less than 3 months. Making the TCR library involved RNA that had been extracted from PBMCs. Unmatched junction bases numbered 6, after V lost 4 bases and J lost 4 bases. CDR3 length equals 15 residues. Germline-derived CDR1 and CDR2 are SGHRS and YFSETQ. This specimen belongs to a study of regulatory T cells in long-lasting Graves disease. Construction of TCR beta libraries relied on iRepertoire HTBI primers and on Arm-PCR targeting CDR3 regions. Each CDR3 protein is one row after TCRdb ran MiXCR on the multiplex PCR reads. The sample comprises some 500,000 distinct CDR3 sequences, about 13% of which are singletons, and over 7.5% rests with the top ten. The same sample was also studied in work on T cells in Graves' hyperthyroidism and ophthalmopathy.

The gene calls are TRBV5-1 and TRBJ1-1; 11 bases fit TRBD1. This TCR came from a man under 40 with Graves disease. Source: peripheral blood mononuclear cells (PBMCs), taken at new diagnosis, from a patient treated with antithyroid drugs. The CDR3 loop is CASSREGQGGTEAFF. CDR3 nucleotides: TGCGCCAGCAGCCGGGAGGGACAGGGGGGCACTGAAGCTTTCTTT.